This T cell receptor beta chain was sequenced during a study of beta chain features in type 1 diabetes (dated 2018 in TCRdb). Some background on the complete study: Mean age, gender distribution, total cell number and subset yield were not different between patients and healthy donors. Regulatory and stem cell-like memory subsets were isolated from only 8 patients and about eight healthy donors, whereas naive and central memory subsets came from all 28 donors. In the study, recently diagnosed type 1 diabetes patients and matched healthy donors were compared on the TCRB repertoires of their sorted circulating CD4+ T cell subsets. A total of 100 million to 110 million sorted cells were examined across all samples, and a strong correlation was observed between cell number per subset and RNA yield.

From the cysteine up to the phenylalanine, the CDR3 has a length of 16 residues. Only the CDR3 DNA is retained, 48 bases long and in frame from the first base. From a lookup of the germline V gene (reference sequence), CDR1 and CDR2 are SEHNR and FQNEAQ. Trimmed from V: 5 bases; trimmed from J: 1 base; junction bases lacking a gene match: 6. Each donor gave one peripheral blood draw, averaging roughly 100 mL, which was collected into heparinised tubes. Naive, central memory, regulatory and stem cell-like memory CD4+ T cells were sorted on a BD FACSAria II using a panel including CD45RO, CCR7, CD25, CD127, CD95 and CD27. Purity was above 95% for every sorted population. Right away, PBMCs were isolated by Lymphoprep density gradient centrifugation and were stained directly, with no culture step. Samples were stained and sorted in pairs, with one healthy donor and one patient per experiment, so that batch effects were minimized.

This clone was picked up a small number of times. It has no known antigen specificity. No base quality values were provided; no much bigger clone lies one nucleotide off. The entire isolated RNA was reverse transcribed using the High Capacity cDNA Reverse Transcription Kit, and thus expressed TCRB transcripts were sequenced. Deep immunoSEQ sequencing was applied to naive, central memory and regulatory T cell samples, giving an average of roughly 3.5 million total reads per sample. Sorted cells were lysed in RLT buffer and RNA was extracted with DNase-treated RNeasy Micro or Mini kits, depending on cell number. Each cell subset was processed separately to prevent cross-contamination, with patient and healthy donor samples processed together. Using the immunoSEQ multiplex PCR, TCRB sequences were amplified from cDNA into 87-bp fragments spanning the CDR3 region. The amplicons were sequenced using the Illumina HiSeq platform. The authors' pipeline ran thus. PCR bias was computationally corrected using synthetic template baselines, reads within Hamming distance 2 were collapsed, and singletons that could not be merged were discarded. Reads were aligned against IMGT to assign V, D and J genes, CDR3 length and insertions or deletions at six rearrangement sites. Within each subset, clonotype counts were normalized to sorted cell number, and only after that were true diversity and Gini coefficients computed with the tcR R package. The overlap coefficient, calculated on TCRB nucleotide sequences, was used to quantify repertoire sharing. As a proxy for the pre-selection repertoire, out-of-frame TCRB sequences from naive cells were analyzed. This immuneACCESS table, as held by TCRdb, lists in-frame sequences with V and J called but not all clones. Of the missing ones, under half trace to an unresolved V gene in checked studies; the others have no known cause. The D gene and trimming were derived from the DNA, and the V and J assignments and clone size from that table. This sample lists almost 250,000 clones; around 14% were detected once. The biggest ten clones account for more than 0.02% of the sample.

Beyond this particular receptor, the publication reports: Because cDNA rather than genomic DNA was sequenced, highly expressing activated cells could have been over-represented, although no difference in activation and CD3 levels was found between groups. Shorter templates might have been favored by PCR, but patient and control samples were amplified and corrected together, so both groups would have been affected equally by any skew. A moderate but significant shortening of TCRB CDR3 length was observed in type 1 diabetes patients in all four CD4+ subsets. Only small numbers of individuals were included in the HLA sub-analyses, which left unresolved whether HLA type had any influence on TCRB rearrangement. Naive, central memory and regulatory TCRB repertoires appeared more similar among patients than among healthy donors. Fewer insertions and more nucleotide deletions at VDJ recombination sites were observed in patients with type 1 diabetes, implying thymic rearrangement abnormalities.

This TCR derives from a woman aged 40 to 50 in good health. The V and J genes are TRBV7-9 and TRBJ2-7, with 12 central nucleotides matching TRBD2. Specimen: naive CD4+ T cells from blood. Explained via the paper, the cell subset or site label denotes: true naive CD4+ T cells. The nucleotide sequence is given as TGTGCCAGCAGCCCCGGACTAGCGGGGAGATCCTACGAGCAGTACTTC. This gives the protein CASSPGLAGRSYEQYF.